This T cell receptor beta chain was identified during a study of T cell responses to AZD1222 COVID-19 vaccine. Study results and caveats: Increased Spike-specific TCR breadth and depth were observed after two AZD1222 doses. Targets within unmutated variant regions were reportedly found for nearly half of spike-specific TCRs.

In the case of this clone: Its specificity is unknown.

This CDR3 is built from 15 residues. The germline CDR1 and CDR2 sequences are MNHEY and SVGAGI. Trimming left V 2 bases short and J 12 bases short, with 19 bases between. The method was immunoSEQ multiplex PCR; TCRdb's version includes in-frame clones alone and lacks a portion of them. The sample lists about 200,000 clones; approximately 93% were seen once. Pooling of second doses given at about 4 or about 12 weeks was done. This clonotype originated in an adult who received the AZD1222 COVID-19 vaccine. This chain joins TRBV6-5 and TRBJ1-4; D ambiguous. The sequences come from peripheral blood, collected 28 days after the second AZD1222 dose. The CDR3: CASSYTGLVQTELFF. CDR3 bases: TGTGCCAGCAGTTACACTGGACTGGTGCAAACCGAACTGTTTTTT.